This paragraph reports one T cell receptor beta chain. This specimen belongs to a study of blood T cell repertoires in COVID-19. Looking at the study overall: COVID-19 samples from acute and convalescent phases originated in the United States, Italy and Spain. Sample material is recorded as cDNA or gDNA derived from T cells, B-cell-depleted T cells, or PBMCs.

Germline V gene sequence: CDR1 KGHDR, CDR2 SFDVKD. There are 14 residues in the CDR3. Deletions cut 4 bases from V and 3 bases from J, with 9 bases between. Authors' data handling: Reference gene primers were amplified, and this amplification served to estimate nucleated cell counts. Repertoires were generated with immunoSEQ multiplex PCR, while TCRdb's copy carries only in-frame clones and drops some. V and J calls and clone size come straight from that table; D and trimming were deduced from the DNA. The table lists 25,000 or so clones, approximately 86% of them singletons. The chain has TRBV24-1 and TRBJ1-5; D is unclear. Material: peripheral blood. The receptor was isolated from a human donor with acute or convalescent COVID-19. The donor label of this sample is uncertain. CDR3 sequence: CATSDNSYNQPQHF. In nucleotides, the CDR3 is TGTGCCACCAGTGACAACAGCTACAATCAGCCCCAGCATTTT.